The 14 T cell receptor beta chains in this list originate from one sample, sequenced in a study of a mutant IDH1 vaccine in newly diagnosed glioma. Time point: week 47, end of study. Topical imiquimod was applied with each vaccine dose, which held 300 ug of mutant IDH1 20-mer peptide. Antigen specificity for these receptors is unknown. Libraries were prepared by immunoSEQ multiplex PCR; TCRdb keeps only in-frame clonotypes and omits some of them. The top ten hold about 4% of the sample, which has around 50,000 clones, 84% seen once. Sequencing was performed on PBMCs, taken from a glioma patient whose treatment included an IDH1 peptide vaccine. Every receptor here comes from a woman younger than 45 with glioma. Some clones in this sample may be carry-over from other donors' samples.

The chain employs TRBV15 and TRBJ1-4, with TRBD1 matching over 8 bases. Germline-derived CDR1 and CDR2 are LNHNV and YYDKDF (reference sequence). The CDR3 is 18 amino acids. Trimming took 5 bases from V and 5 from J; bases not matched to a gene: 16. CDR3 sequence reads: CATSPSPARTGRNEKLFF. In DNA, the CDR3 is TGTGCCACCAGCCCTTCGCCGGCGAGGACAGGGAGAAATGAAAAACTGTTTTTT.

This chain connects TRBV6-5 to TRBJ1-2; the D gene is possibly TRBD1 (5 bases). Germline V gene lookup returns CDR1 MNHEY and CDR2 SVGAGI. The CDR3 extends over 15 amino acids. V gave up 6 bases and J gave up 2 bases, with 16 bases separating them. The CDR3 DNA is TGTGCCAGCAGAAGTACGGGGACTCAAAACTATGGCTACACCTTC. Amino acid sequence: CASRSTGTQNYGYTF.

V is TRBV6-5 and J is TRBJ2-7; D ambiguous. Germline CDR1 is MNHEY and CDR2 is SVGAGI. V lost 2 bases and J 5 bases, leaving 4 bases between the germline ends. The CDR3 extends over 11 amino acids. The CDR3 nucleotides are TGTGCCAGCAGTTACGCTCACGAGCAGTACTTC. This encodes CASSYAHEQYF.

This clone was detected once. The V call is TRBV19, the J call TRBJ1-2; TRBD1 might be the D (5 bases). Trimming removed 8 bases at V and 2 bases at J, with 6 bases between. CDR3 length: 11 amino acids. Germline CDR1 is LNHDA and CDR2 is SQIVND (reference sequence). Written as DNA, the CDR3 is TGTGCCAGTTCAGGGAACTATGGCTACACCTTC. Encoded protein: CASSGNYGYTF.

This clone was seen just once. The rearrangement uses TRBV5-6 and TRBJ2-1; the match to TRBD2 covers 13 bases. CDR3 length: 17 amino acids. V lost 7 bases to trimming and J lost 0 bases; unmatched junction nucleotides: 7. The V gene's germline CDR1 is SGHDT and CDR2 YYEEEE. The CDR3 spells CASVRLAGGLSYNEQFF. DNA of the CDR3: TGTGCCAGCGTGCGACTAGCGGGAGGCCTCTCCTACAATGAGCAGTTCTTC.

V gene TRBV5-1 combines with J gene TRBJ1-1, with 9 bases that match TRBD1. The CDR3 extends over 15 amino acids. V lost 5 bases, J lost 3 bases, and 8 bases stayed unmatched. Germline CDR1 reads SGHRS; CDR2 reads YFSETQ. The CDR3 DNA reads as TGCGCCAGCAGAGTCTGGGACAGGGCCGACACTGAAGCTTTCTTT. Its protein is CASRVWDRADTEAFF.

J is TRBJ1-2 and V is TRBV29-1; 8 nucleotides align to TRBD1. The germline V gene encodes CDR1 SQVTM and CDR2 ANQGSEA. J gave up 6 bases and V 7 bases, and 7 bases lay outside the gene matches. The CDR3 is 12 residues long. CDR3 in amino acids: CSAKGQGDGYTF. CDR3 in DNA: TGCAGCGCTAAAGGACAGGGCGATGGCTACACCTTC.

The J gene is TRBJ1-1, the V gene TRBV29-1, with 11 bases matching TRBD1. The CDR3 contains 14 residues. Germline CDR1 is SQVTM and CDR2 is ANQGSEA. Trimming at V came to 7 bases and at J to 2 bases, leaving 6 bases not matched to a gene. CDR3 in amino acids: CSAGTGGFNTEAFF. CDR3 nucleotides: TGCAGCGCGGGGACAGGGGGATTTAACACTGAAGCTTTCTTT.

The rearrangement joins TRBV27 to TRBJ1-2, with 8 bases that match TRBD1. This CDR3 is built from 16 residues. V dropped 3 bases and J dropped 4; count of bases not matched to a gene: 10. Looked up from germline, CDR1 is MNHEY and CDR2 is SMNVEV (reference sequence). In DNA form, the CDR3 reads TGTGCCAGCAGTTTCTCCACAGGGGGTTCCTCCTATGGCTACACCTTC. Translated: CASSFSTGGSSYGYTF.

The chain has TRBV4-1 and TRBJ2-1, with a weak D call TRBD1 (5 bases). Looked up from germline, CDR1 is MGHRA and CDR2 is YSYEKL. V lost 6 bases to trimming and J lost 3 bases, with 9 bases between them. This CDR3 is built from 13 residues. The CDR3 coding sequence is TGCGCCAGCAGGGGGCTGAACTACAATGAGCAGTTCTTC. This sequence encodes CASRGLNYNEQFF.

The chain carries TRBV15 and TRBJ1-1, with D possibly being TRBD1 (5 bases). Germline loops: CDR1 LNHNV, CDR2 YYDKDF (reference sequence). V lost 4 bases to trimming and J lost 6 bases, with 12 bases between them. CDR3 length: 13 residues. The CDR3 protein is CATSTARQSEAFF. In DNA, the CDR3 is TGTGCCACCAGCACCGCCCGACAGTCTGAAGCTTTCTTT.

This chain connects TRBV2 to TRBJ2-7; possible D gene TRBD1, 5 bases. CDR1 and CDR2 (germline): SNHLY, FYNNEI. The CDR3 sequence is 11 residues long. Trimming stripped 5 bases from V and 4 bases from J, with 6 bases between. Here the CDR3 reads CASSPGYEQYF. The CDR3 region has the DNA TGTGCCAGCAGTCCAGGGTACGAGCAGTACTTC.

The gene calls are TRBV2 and TRBJ1-1; D remains ambiguous. The CDR3 totals 13 residues. Germline-derived CDR1 and CDR2 are SNHLY and FYNNEI. V was clipped by 4 bases and J by 4 bases, with 10 bases between them. CDR3 residues: CASSVETGTEAFF. As DNA, the CDR3 is TGTGCCAGCAGTGTGGAGACGGGCACTGAAGCTTTCTTT.

This chain connects TRBV25-1 to TRBJ2-5; D is perhaps TRBD1 (6 bases). Germline CDR1 is MGHDK and CDR2 is SYGVNS. V was pared by 8 bases and J by 2 bases, with 27 bases between. CDR3 length equals 18 residues. The CDR3 DNA follows: TGTGCCAGCCTAATCCCAATTACAGGGCCTCCAGCACAAGAGACCCAGTACTTC. Residues: CASLIPITGPPAQETQYF. Full variable domain (remainder filled in from reference TRBV25-1 and TRBJ2-5): EADIYQTPRYLVIGTGKKITLECSQTMGHDKMYWYQQDPGMELHLIHYSYGVNSTEKGDLSSESTVSRIRTEHFPLTLESARPSHTSQYLCASLIPITGPPAQETQYFGPGTRLLVL.